This T cell receptor beta chain was captured by sequencing in a study of T cells in Graves' hyperthyroidism and ophthalmopathy. Whole-study context: Peripheral blood was acquired at first diagnosis, ahead of any therapy whatsoever. Study-level findings and limits: Most clonotypes expanded in thyroid above 0.001 were likewise present in blood.

The study included ophthalmopathy patients with Clinical Activity Score at least 3, NOSPECS grade at least 4 and duration under 3 months. RNA transcripts served as the template for amplifying TCR beta CDR3 regions. With the HTBI primer set, the TCR CDR3 went through a first round of RT-PCR. TCRdb analysed the multiplex PCR reads with MiXCR anew, one entry per CDR3 protein. The data contain about 400,000 distinct CDR3 sequences, roughly 15% of them singletons. This clonotype has more than one count but fewer than ten. Its antigen is not identified. CDR3 length: 18 amino acids. The ends lost 0 bases at V and 3 bases at J; junction bases unmatched: 9. CDR1 and CDR2 (germline): DFQATT, SNEGSKA (reference sequence).

The source material was blood. The V and J genes are TRBV20-1 and TRBJ2-5; TRBD2 matches at 14 bases. The receptor was isolated from a woman aged 55 to 70 with Graves' ophthalmopathy. CDR3 nucleotides: TGCAGTGCTAGAGAGACCGCGTCGGGACTAGCGGGAGAAGAGACCCAGTACTTC. As protein: CSARETASGLAGEETQYF.